The 5 T cell receptor beta chains presented below share a single source sample, sequenced in a study of monozygotic twins with inflammatory bowel disease (dated by TCRdb to the late 2010s). The library relied on 5' RACE. TCRdb lists the instrument as Illumina HiSeq 2500. The reads, reprocessed by TCRdb, yield one row per CDR3 protein sequence and no DNA. The table for this sample lists 400,000 to 500,000 distinct CDR3 sequences. The top ten clones comprise under 3% of the sample. Sequencing was done on a sample of blood. The receptors shown here come from a human donor with ulcerative colitis or Crohn's disease, or a healthy co-twin of an affected twin (not recorded which).

The chain links TRBV4-3 to TRBJ2-5; TCRdb's D call, TRBD1, is unchecked because there is no DNA. CDR3 size: 15 residues. Germline assignment: CDR1 LGHNA and CDR2 YSLEER. This chain's CDR3 is CASSLGLGAQETQYF.

V and J are TRBV11-2 and TRBJ1-6; TCRdb's assignment of TRBD1 cannot be checked, as there is no DNA. The germline V gene encodes CDR1 SGHAT and CDR2 FQNNGV. The CDR3 extends over 14 amino acids. CDR3 amino acids: CASSSGTGLSPLHF.

The chain is built from TRBV4-3 and TRBJ2-1; TCRdb selects TRBD2, and the lack of DNA leaves this call unchecked. Germline CDR1 and CDR2: LGHNA and YSLEER. The length of the CDR3 is 15 residues. CDR3 in amino acids: CASSPTSGNWNEQFF.

J is TRBJ1-6 and V is TRBV6-1; TCRdb outputs TRBD1, but without DNA this stays unchecked. The CDR3 is 17 amino acids. In germline, CDR1 is MNHNS, CDR2 SASEGT. CDR3 sequence reads: CASKRVGGPSYNSPLHF.

The chain has TRBV30 and TRBJ1-6; TCRdb returns TRBD1, unconfirmable since there is no DNA. The CDR3 has 13 amino acids. CDR1 and CDR2 from the germline V gene are GTSNPN and SVGIG (reference sequence). The CDR3 sequence: CAWSGRNNSPLHF.